The T cell receptor beta chain under discussion was sequenced for a study of PD-1 blockade in classical Hodgkin lymphoma. The time point: cycle 4 day 1 (C4D1), after 6 weeks of nivolumab. Each and every patient relapsed after autologous stem cell transplantation, and patients got differing brentuximab vedotin exposure. Clones were read by immunoSEQ multiplex PCR, and TCRdb kept only the in-frame ones, dropping some. Of 50,000 or so clones in the sample, roughly nine tenths were seen once. Study conclusions and caveats: Patients newly diagnosed and complete responders had comparable baseline diversity. After ASCT, patients who started nivolumab under 1 year later were excluded. By C4D1, CD4+ diversity increased significantly, especially in complete responders. Before treatment, TCR diversity in newly diagnosed patients was reportedly lower than in healthy donors.

This clone came up a few times. Antigen specificity is unknown. CDR1 is MNHEY and CDR2 is SMNVEV in the germline V gene (reference sequence). V gave up 7 bases and J gave up 1 base, with 9 bases separating them. The CDR3 covers 13 residues. The chain couples TRBV27 to TRBJ2-3; D gene uncertain. The source of this sequence is a human donor with classical Hodgkin lymphoma. This sample comprised peripheral blood mononuclear cells (PBMCs), obtained before the fourth cycle of nivolumab. The CDR3 DNA is TGTGCCAGCACCTTTATAGGCACAGATACGCAGTATTTT. This translates into CASTFIGTDTQYF.